These 5 T cell receptor beta chains came from one sample sequenced in a study of T cells in women clearing cervical HPV infection. Sequenced by immunoSEQ multiplex PCR; TCRdb stores in-frame clones only, minus some. The sample's table shows about 20,000 clones. Sequencing input: blood buffy coat. The source of these receptors is a woman between 18 and 70 years old with a cervical HPV16 infection that either progressed to CIN3+ or cleared (not recorded which).

A remark on this clone: The CDR3 extends 3 residues past the end of the read, so its final part is completed from the germline J gene. This chain joins TRBV7-7 and TRBJ2-5; TRBD1 matches at 7 bases. The CDR3 consists of 15 residues. V shed 4 bases and J 1 base; nucleotides not matched to a gene: 6. From germline, CDR1 is SSHAT and CDR2 FNYEAQ (reference sequence). The CDR3 bases that were read are TGTGCCAGCAGCTCGACTCGGACAGGCCAAGAGACC. It encodes CASSSTRTGQET. The complete CDR3 sequence is CASSSTRTGQETQYF.

Comments on this clone: The junction departs from the called germline gene at one end, perhaps through a read error. Sequencing ends 3 residues short of the CDR3 end; the germline J gene provides the rest. The chain uses TRBV4-2 and TRBJ2-3; 11 bases line up with TRBD2. Germline V lookup: CDR1 LGHNA, CDR2 YNFKEQ. The CDR3 has 18 amino acids. The CDR3 DNA, read in part, is TGCGCCAGCAGCCAAGATCGGCTAGCGGGGGGTCAATGGGATACG. Amino acids: CASSQDRLAGGQWDT. The whole CDR3 is CASSQDRLAGGQWDTQYF.

In regard to this clone: The read falls 3 residues short of the CDR3 end, and the missing part is taken from the germline J gene. The rearrangement uses TRBV19 and TRBJ2-1, with D maybe TRBD2 (6 bases). Deletions cut 3 bases from V and 5 bases from J, with 11 bases between. This CDR3 has 14 amino acids. Looked up from germline, CDR1 is LNHDA and CDR2 is SQIVND (reference sequence). The CDR3: CASSMRRGDNEQFF. The CDR3 DNA, read in part, is TGTGCCAGTAGTATGCGGCGGGGCGACAATGAG.

Concerning this clone itself: With the read ending 3 residues before the CDR3 end, the germline J gene is used to fill in that end. The chain combines TRBV15 with TRBJ2-1; D is unclear. V was cut by 1 base and J by 8 bases, with 15 bases left in between. CDR3 length: 15 residues. Germline assignment: CDR1 LNHNV and CDR2 YYDKDF (reference sequence). Partial CDR3 DNA: TGTGCCACCAGCAGAGCTACCGTGGAACGGGATGAG. Its translation: CATSRATVERDE. The CDR3 in full is CATSRATVERDEQFF. Based on the CDR3 plus reference TRBV15 and TRBJ2-1, the full variable domain is DAMVIQNPRYQVTQFGKPVTLSCSQTLNHNVMYWYQQKSSQAPKLLFHYYDKDFNNEADTPDNFQSRRPNTSFCFLDIRSPGLGDTAMYLCATSRATVERDEQFFGPGTRLTVL.

Regarding this clone: The CDR3 goes on 3 residues after the read ends, and that part is filled in from the germline J gene. The chain joins TRBV10-3 to TRBJ2-1; 10 bases agree with TRBD2. Germline V gives CDR1 ENHRY, CDR2 SYGVKD. The CDR3 loop spans 15 amino acids. The ends lost 6 bases at V and 8 bases at J; junction bases unmatched: 10. CDR3 DNA (partial): TGTGCCATCAGCAGTCAGCGGGAGGGCCAGGATGAG. It codes for CAISSQREGQDE. The entire CDR3 reads CAISSQREGQDEQFF.